Listed below are T cell receptor beta chains from one sample, sequenced in a study of shared clonotypes between healthy human individuals. The repertoire was sequenced with immunoSEQ multiplex PCR; TCRdb's copy has only in-frame clones and lacks some. The sample yields about 820,000 clones, almost 95% seen once. The sequencing sample was made of naive CD8+ T cells sorted from blood. These receptors originate from a man in his thirties or forties in good health. Each CDR3 is given with its conserved first and last residue. The D gene is left open where the match is weak. Only some rows state a clone size, as once, few, many or a class for expanded clones.

clone_size d_call j_call v_call cdr3_nt cdr3_aa
many TRBD1 TRBJ1-2 TRBV6-5 TGTGCCAGCAGCAGACAGGGGGGTCATGGCTACACCTTC CASSRQGGHGYTF
once TRBD1 TRBJ2-7 TRBV6-5 TGTGCCAGCAGTCGGACAGGGTCCTACGAGCAGTACTTC CASSRTGSYEQYF
. . TRBJ2-3 TRBV7-8 TGTGCCAGCAGCTTGCGGACCCTCACAGATACGCAGTATTTT CASSLRTLTDTQYF
few . TRBJ1-1 TRBV6-6 TGTGCCAGCAGTTACGGGTCGACTGAAGCTTTCTTT CASSYGSTEAFF
. . TRBJ1-5 TRBV4-1 TGCGCCAGCAGCCAAGGGGGGACAAGTAGCAATCAGCCCCAGCATTTT CASSQGGTSSNQPQHF
few TRBD1 TRBJ1-1 TRBV28 TGTGCCAGCAGTCACGGACAGGGCGCGGTCACTGAAGCTTTCTTT CASSHGQGAVTEAFF
. TRBD1 TRBJ2-1 TRBV9 TGTGCCAGCAGCGTGGGGACAGGTAGAAATGAGCAGTTCTTC CASSVGTGRNEQFF
. . TRBJ1-2 TRBV6-5 TGTGCCAGCAGTAACCAAGCTAACTATGGCTACACCTTC CASSNQANYGYTF
once . TRBJ2-7 TRBV5-1 TGCGCCAGCAGCTTGGGGGATTCGGGGTACGAGCAGTACTTC CASSLGDSGYEQYF
. TRBD2 TRBJ2-2 TRBV11-3 TGTGCCAGCAGCCCACTTAAGCCGGGAGGCGAGCTGTTTTTT CASSPLKPGGELFF
. TRBD1 TRBJ1-1 TRBV19 TGTGCCACCAGGTGGGACAGTCTGAACACTGAAGCTTTCTTT CATRWDSLNTEAFF
once . TRBJ2-5 TRBV28 TGTGCCAGCAGCTCTGGGTCCTTACTCCAAGAGACCCAGTACTTC CASSSGSLLQETQYF
few . TRBJ1-5 TRBV28 TGTGCCAGCAGCTACATTTATAGCAATCAGCCCCAGCATTTT CASSYIYSNQPQHF
. TRBD2 TRBJ2-1 TRBV7-7 TGTGCCAGCAGCTGGGGGGGAGGGCCCCGGGATGAGCAGTTCTTC CASSWGGGPRDEQFF
. . TRBJ1-5 TRBV6-5 TGTGCCAGCAGAGGACAGTTCAATCAGCCCCAGCATTTT CASRGQFNQPQHF
. . TRBJ2-5 TRBV9 TGTGCCAGCAGCGCTGGAGGGGGCCGTGGGGAGACCCAGTACTTC CASSAGGGRGETQYF